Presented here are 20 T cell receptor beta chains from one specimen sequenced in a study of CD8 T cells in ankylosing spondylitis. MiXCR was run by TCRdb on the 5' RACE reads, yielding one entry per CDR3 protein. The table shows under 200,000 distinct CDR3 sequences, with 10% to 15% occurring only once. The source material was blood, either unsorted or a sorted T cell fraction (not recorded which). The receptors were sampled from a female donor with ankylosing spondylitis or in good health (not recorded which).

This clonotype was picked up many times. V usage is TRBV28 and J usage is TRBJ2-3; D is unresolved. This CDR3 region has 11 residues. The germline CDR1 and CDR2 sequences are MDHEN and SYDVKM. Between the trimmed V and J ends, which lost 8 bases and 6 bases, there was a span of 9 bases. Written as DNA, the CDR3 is TGTGCCAGCCGTTCTCGGGATACGCAGTATTTT. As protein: CASRSRDTQYF.

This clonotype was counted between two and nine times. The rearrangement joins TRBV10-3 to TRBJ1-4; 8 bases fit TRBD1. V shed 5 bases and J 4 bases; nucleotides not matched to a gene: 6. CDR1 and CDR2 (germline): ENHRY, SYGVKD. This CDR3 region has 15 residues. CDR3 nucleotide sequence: TGTGCCATCAGTCGACAGGGGACCGATAATGAAAAACTGTTTTTT. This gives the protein CAISRQGTDNEKLFF.

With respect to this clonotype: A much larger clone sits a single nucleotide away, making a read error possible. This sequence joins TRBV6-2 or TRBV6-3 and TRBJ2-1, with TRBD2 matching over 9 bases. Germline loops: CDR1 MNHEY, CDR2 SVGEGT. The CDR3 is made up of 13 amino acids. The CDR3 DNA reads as TGTGCCAGCGGTTACTCTGTTACACTAGCGGGCCTCTTC. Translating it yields CASGYSVTLAGLF.

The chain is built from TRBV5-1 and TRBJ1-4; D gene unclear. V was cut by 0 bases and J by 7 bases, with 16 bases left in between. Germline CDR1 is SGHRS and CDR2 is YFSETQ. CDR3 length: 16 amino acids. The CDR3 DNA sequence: TGCGCCAGCAGCTTGGCCGGGAGTCCCGAAGGTGAAAAACTGTTTTTT. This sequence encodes CASSLAGSPEGEKLFF.

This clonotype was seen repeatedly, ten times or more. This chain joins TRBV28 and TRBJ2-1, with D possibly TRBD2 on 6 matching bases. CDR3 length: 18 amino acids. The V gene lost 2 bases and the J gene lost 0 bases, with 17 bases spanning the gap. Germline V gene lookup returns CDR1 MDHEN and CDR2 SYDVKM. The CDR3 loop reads CASSLPTGRDGSYNEQFF. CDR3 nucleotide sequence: TGTGCCAGCAGTTTACCCACGGGGCGGGATGGCTCCTACAATGAGCAGTTCTTC. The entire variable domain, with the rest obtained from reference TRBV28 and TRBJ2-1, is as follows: DVKVTQSSRYLVKRTGEKVFLECVQDMDHENMFWYRQDPGLGLRLIYFSYDVKMKEKGDIPEGYSVSREKKERFSLILESASTNQTSMYLCASSLPTGRDGSYNEQFFGPGTRLTVL.

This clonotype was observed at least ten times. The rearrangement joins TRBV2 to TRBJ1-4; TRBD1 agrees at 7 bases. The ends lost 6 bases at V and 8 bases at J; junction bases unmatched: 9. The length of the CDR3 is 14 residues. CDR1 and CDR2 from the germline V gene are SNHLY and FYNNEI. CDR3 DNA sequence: TGTGCCAGCAGAGAACAGGGGATCGGGGAAAAACTGTTTTTT. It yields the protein CASREQGIGEKLFF.

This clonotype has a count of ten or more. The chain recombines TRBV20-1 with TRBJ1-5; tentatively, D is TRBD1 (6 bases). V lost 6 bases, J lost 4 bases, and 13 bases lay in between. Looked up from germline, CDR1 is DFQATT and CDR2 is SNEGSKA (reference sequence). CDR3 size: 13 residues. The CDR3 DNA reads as TGCAGTGCCTCCCCGCAGGGGAATCAGCCCCAGCATTTT. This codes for CSASPQGNQPQHF.

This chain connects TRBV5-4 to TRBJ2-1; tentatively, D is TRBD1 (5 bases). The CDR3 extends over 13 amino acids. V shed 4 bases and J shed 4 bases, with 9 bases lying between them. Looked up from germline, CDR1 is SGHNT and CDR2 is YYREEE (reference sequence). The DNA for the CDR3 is TGTGCCAGCAGCCCGGACACTTACAATGAGCAGTTCTTC. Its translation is CASSPDTYNEQFF. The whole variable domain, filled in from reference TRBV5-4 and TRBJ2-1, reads ETGVTQSPTHLIKTRGQQVTLRCSSQSGHNTVSWYQQALGQGPQFIFQYYREEENGRGNFPPRFSGLQFPNYSSELNVNALELDDSALYLCASSPDTYNEQFFGPGTRLTVL.

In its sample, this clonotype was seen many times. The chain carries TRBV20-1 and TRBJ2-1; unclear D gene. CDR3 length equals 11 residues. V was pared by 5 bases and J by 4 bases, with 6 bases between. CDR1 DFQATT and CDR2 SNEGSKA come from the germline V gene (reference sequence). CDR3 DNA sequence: TGCAGTGCTTGGTCATACAATGAGCAGTTCTTC. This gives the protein CSAWSYNEQFF.

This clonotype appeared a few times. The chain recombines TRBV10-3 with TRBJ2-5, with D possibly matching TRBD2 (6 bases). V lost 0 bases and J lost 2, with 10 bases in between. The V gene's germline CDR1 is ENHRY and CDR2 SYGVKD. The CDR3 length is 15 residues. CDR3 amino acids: CAISESSGLQETQYF. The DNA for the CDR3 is TGTGCCATCAGTGAGTCTAGCGGATTACAAGAGACCCAGTACTTC.

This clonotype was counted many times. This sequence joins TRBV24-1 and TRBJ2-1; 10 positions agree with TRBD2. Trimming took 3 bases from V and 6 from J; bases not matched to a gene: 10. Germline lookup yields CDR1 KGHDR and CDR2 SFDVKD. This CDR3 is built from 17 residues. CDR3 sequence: CATSDHPLAGEFNEQFF. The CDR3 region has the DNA TGTGCCACCAGTGATCACCCCCTAGCGGGGGAGTTCAATGAGCAGTTCTTC.

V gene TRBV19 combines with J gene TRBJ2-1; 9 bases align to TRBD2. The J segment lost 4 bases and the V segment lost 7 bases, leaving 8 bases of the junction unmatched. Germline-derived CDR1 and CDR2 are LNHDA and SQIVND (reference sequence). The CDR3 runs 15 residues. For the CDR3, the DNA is TGTGCCAGTAATTCCGGGACTAGCCTTTACAATGAGCAGTTCTTC. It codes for CASNSGTSLYNEQFF.

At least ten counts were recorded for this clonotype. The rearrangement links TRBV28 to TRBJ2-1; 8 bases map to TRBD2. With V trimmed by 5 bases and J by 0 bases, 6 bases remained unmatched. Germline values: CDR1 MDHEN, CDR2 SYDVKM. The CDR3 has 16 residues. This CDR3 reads CASSQRRGGSYNEQFF. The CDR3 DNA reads TGTGCCAGCAGTCAACGCCGGGGGGGCTCCTACAATGAGCAGTTCTTC. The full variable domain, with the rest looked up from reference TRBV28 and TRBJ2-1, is DVKVTQSSRYLVKRTGEKVFLECVQDMDHENMFWYRQDPGLGLRLIYFSYDVKMKEKGDIPEGYSVSREKKERFSLILESASTNQTSMYLCASSQRRGGSYNEQFFGPGTRLTVL.

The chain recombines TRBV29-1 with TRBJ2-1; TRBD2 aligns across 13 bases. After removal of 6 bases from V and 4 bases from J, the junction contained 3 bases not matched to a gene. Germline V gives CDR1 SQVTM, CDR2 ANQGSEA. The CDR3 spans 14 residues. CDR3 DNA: TGCAGCGTGGGACTAGCGGGGAGATACAATGAGCAGTTCTTC. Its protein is CSVGLAGRYNEQFF.

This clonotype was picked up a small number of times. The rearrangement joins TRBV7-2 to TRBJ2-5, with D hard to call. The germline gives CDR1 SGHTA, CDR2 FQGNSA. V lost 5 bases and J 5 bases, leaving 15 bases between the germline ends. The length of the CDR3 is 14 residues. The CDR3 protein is CASSVSSYPETQYF. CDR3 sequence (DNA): TGTGCCAGCAGCGTTAGTTCGTACCCGGAGACCCAGTACTTC.

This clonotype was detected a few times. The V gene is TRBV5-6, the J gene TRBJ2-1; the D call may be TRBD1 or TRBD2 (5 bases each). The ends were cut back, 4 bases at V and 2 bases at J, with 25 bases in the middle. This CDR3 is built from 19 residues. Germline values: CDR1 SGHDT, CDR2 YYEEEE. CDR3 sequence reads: CASSPRGPQGAPAYNEQFF. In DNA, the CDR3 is TGTGCCAGCAGCCCACGGGGTCCACAAGGGGCCCCTGCCTACAATGAGCAGTTCTTC.

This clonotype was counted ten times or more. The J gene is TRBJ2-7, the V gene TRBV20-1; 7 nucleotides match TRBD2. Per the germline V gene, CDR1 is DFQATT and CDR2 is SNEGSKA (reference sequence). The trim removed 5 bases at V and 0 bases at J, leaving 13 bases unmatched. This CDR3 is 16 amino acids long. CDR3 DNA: TGCAGTGCTCCCCGTGGAGCGGGGTGGGACTCCTACGAGCAGTACTTC. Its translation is CSAPRGAGWDSYEQYF.

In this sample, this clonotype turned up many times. The DNA of the CDR3 is TGTGCCAGCAGCGTACTCGGACGTGGCGGCTACACCTTC. This encodes CASSVLGRGGYTF. J is TRBJ1-2 and V is TRBV9; D remains unclear. Trimming took off 1 base at V and 8 bases at J, with 12 bases between the two ends. This CDR3 is 13 amino acids long. Germline V gives CDR1 SGDLS, CDR2 YYNGEE. The full variable domain, in which reference TRBV9 and TRBJ1-2 provide the parts outside the CDR3, is DSGVTQTPKHLITATGQRVTLRCSPRSGDLSVYWYQQSLDQGLQFLIQYYNGEERAKGNILERFSAQQFPDLHSELNLSSLELGDSALYFCASSVLGRGGYTFGSGTRLTVV.

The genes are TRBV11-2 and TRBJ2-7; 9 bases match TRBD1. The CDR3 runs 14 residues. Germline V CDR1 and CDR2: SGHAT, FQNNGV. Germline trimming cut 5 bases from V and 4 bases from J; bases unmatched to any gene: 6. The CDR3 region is CASSLGQGIYEQYF. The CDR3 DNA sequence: TGTGCCAGCAGCCTGGGACAGGGTATTTACGAGCAGTACTTC.

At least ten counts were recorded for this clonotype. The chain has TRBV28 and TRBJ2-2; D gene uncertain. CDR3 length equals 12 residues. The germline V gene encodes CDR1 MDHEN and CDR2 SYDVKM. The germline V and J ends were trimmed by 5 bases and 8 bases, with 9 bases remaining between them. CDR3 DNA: TGTGCCAGCAGTCTAATCATAGGGGAGCTGTTTTTT. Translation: CASSLIIGELFF.